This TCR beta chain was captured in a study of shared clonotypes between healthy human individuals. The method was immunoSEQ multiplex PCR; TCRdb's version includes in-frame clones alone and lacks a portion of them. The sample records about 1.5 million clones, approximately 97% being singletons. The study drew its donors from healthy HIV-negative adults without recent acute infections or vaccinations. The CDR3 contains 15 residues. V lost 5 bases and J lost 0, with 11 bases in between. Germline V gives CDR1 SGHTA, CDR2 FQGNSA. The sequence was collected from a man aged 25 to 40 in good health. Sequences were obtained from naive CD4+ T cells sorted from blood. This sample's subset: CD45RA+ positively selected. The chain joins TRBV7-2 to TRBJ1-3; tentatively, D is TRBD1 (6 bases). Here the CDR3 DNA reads TGTGCCAGCAGCCCCAGGGGCGTCTCTGGAAACACCATATATTTT. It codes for CASSPRGVSGNTIYF.